The 27 T cell receptor beta chains below come from one sample, sequenced in a study of blood T cell repertoires in COVID-19. The assay was immunoSEQ multiplex PCR, and TCRdb's table has in-frame clones only and misses some. The sample comprises 35,000 to 40,000 clones, 88% of which are singletons, and 30% to 35% rests with the top ten. The sequenced sample consisted of peripheral blood. The receptors shown here come from a man between 65 and 80 years old with active COVID-19.

The genes are TRBV7-3 and TRBJ1-2; a possible D gene is TRBD1 (6 bases). The CDR3 length is 15 residues. V was cut by 0 bases and J by 7 bases, with 15 bases left in between. Germline V lookup: CDR1 SGHTA, CDR2 FQGTGA. This CDR3 reads CASSLTPSGAGGYTF. Here the CDR3 DNA reads TGTGCCAGCAGCTTAACTCCCTCAGGGGCCGGTGGCTACACCTTC.

The count of this clone is one. The chain has TRBV3-1 (or the pseudogene TRBV3-2) and TRBJ2-5, with TRBD2 identical over 13 bases. Germline CDR1 and CDR2: LGHDT and YNNKEL (reference sequence). The J segment lost 8 bases and the V segment lost 5 bases, leaving 2 bases of the junction unmatched. The CDR3 has 13 residues. CDR3 in amino acids: CASSRTSGRTQYF. The CDR3 DNA reads as TGTGCCAGCAGCAGGACTAGCGGGAGAACCCAGTACTTC.

This rearrangement joins TRBV7-2 to TRBJ1-1, with D possibly matching TRBD1 (6 bases). With 4 bases removed from V and 4 bases from J, the gap between germline ends came to 13 bases. The CDR3 runs to 14 residues. Germline CDR1 reads SGHTA; CDR2 reads FQGNSA. The DNA for the CDR3 is TGTGCCAGCAGCTCCCAGGGAGGGGGCACTGAAGCTTTCTTT. Its translation: CASSSQGGGTEAFF.

J is TRBJ1-1 and V is TRBV5-6; 9 bases align to TRBD1. Trimming took 3 bases from V and 1 from J; bases not matched to a gene: 7. The germline gives CDR1 SGHDT, CDR2 YYEEEE. The length of the CDR3 is 16 residues. The CDR3 DNA reads TGTGCCAGCAGCTCCCGGGACAGGGTCACGAACACTGAAGCTTTCTTT. Its protein product is CASSSRDRVTNTEAFF.

The chain is built from TRBV30 and TRBJ1-6; 8 bases match TRBD1. Trimming cost V 0 bases and J 9 bases; bases outside gene matches: 4. CDR1 is GTSNPN, CDR2 SVGIG, per germline (reference sequence). The CDR3 totals 14 residues. The CDR3 loop is CAWSVSGGLSPLHF. CDR3 DNA sequence: TGTGCCTGGAGTGTGTCAGGGGGCCTTTCACCCCTCCACTTT.

This clone appeared a single time. The chain links TRBV18 to TRBJ2-2, with D perhaps matching TRBD2 (5 bases). The V end was cut by 3 bases, the J end by 5 bases, with 7 bases between. CDR1 is KGHSH, CDR2 LQKENI, per germline. The CDR3 is 13 residues long. CDR3 region: CASSPRGTGELFF. CDR3 nucleotides: TGTGCCAGCTCACCTCGAGGGACCGGGGAGCTGTTTTTT.

This rearrangement joins TRBV18 to TRBJ2-2; 7 bases are shared with TRBD1. CDR1 is KGHSH and CDR2 is LQKENI in the germline V gene. The J segment lost 5 bases and the V segment lost 6 bases, leaving 3 bases of the junction unmatched. The CDR3 runs to 13 residues. CDR3 DNA sequence: TGTGCCAGCTCCTCGACAGGGACCGGGGAGCTGTTTTTT. Amino acid sequence: CASSSTGTGELFF.

This chain uses TRBV11-2 with TRBJ2-3; 8 bases line up with TRBD1. J lost 0 bases, V lost 5 bases, and 7 bases had no gene match. The CDR3 sequence is 16 residues long. Germline assignment: CDR1 SGHAT and CDR2 FQNNGV. CDR3 residues: CASSGQGAASTDTQYF. CDR3 DNA: TGTGCCAGCAGCGGGCAGGGGGCCGCTAGCACAGATACGCAGTATTTT.

The gene calls are TRBV2 and TRBJ2-4; 7 bases line up with TRBD2. The germline gives CDR1 SNHLY, CDR2 FYNNEI. This CDR3 is built from 15 residues. J lost 6 bases, V lost 1 base, and 6 bases had no gene match. CDR3 loop: CASSEEVAGVNIQYF. The CDR3, as DNA: TGTGCCAGCAGTGAAGAGGTGGCGGGGGTAAACATTCAGTACTTC.

V and J are TRBV6-5 and TRBJ1-2, with a weak D call TRBD1 (5 bases). The germline V and J ends were trimmed by 11 bases and 2 bases, with 21 bases remaining between them. This CDR3 contains 15 residues. CDR1 is MNHEY, CDR2 SVGAGI, per germline. The CDR3 protein is CAEGTPAGGNYGYTF. Here the CDR3 DNA reads TGTGCCGAGGGAACCCCTGCGGGGGGAAACTATGGCTACACCTTC.

The chain recombines TRBV28 with TRBJ1-5; D unresolved. Germline CDR1 reads MDHEN; CDR2 reads SYDVKM. This CDR3 comprises 18 residues. The ends were cut back, 4 bases at V and 2 bases at J, with 21 bases in the middle. The CDR3 region is CASSSLAVTTGGNQPQHF. The CDR3, as DNA: TGTGCCAGCAGTTCCCTAGCGGTGACGACCGGGGGCAATCAGCCCCAGCATTTT.

This chain uses TRBV18 with TRBJ1-2; D call uncertain. Per germline, CDR1 KGHSH and CDR2 LQKENI. Trimming left V 6 bases short and J 2 bases short, with 10 bases between. This CDR3 has 13 residues. The CDR3 DNA reads as TGTGCCAGCTCCTCTGAGGGCAACTATGGCTACACCTTC. Translated, it gives CASSSEGNYGYTF.

With respect to this clone: Other DNA sequences in this sample translate to the same CDR3. The V gene is TRBV12-3 or TRBV12-4, the J gene TRBJ1-2, with D unresolved. This CDR3 is 13 amino acids long. V shed 5 bases and J shed 1 base, with 8 bases lying between them. CDR3 nucleotides: TGTGCCAGCAGTACAGATCTTAACTATGGCTACACCTTC. Translation gives CASSTDLNYGYTF.

The genes are TRBV9 and TRBJ2-7; 12 bases match TRBD2. Trimming cost V 0 bases and J 6 bases; bases outside gene matches: 4. The CDR3 runs 15 residues. Germline CDR1 and CDR2: SGDLS and YYNGEE. CDR3 DNA: TGTGCCAGCAGCGTAGAGTGGGGACTAGCGGGCGAGCAGTACTTC. Amino acids: CASSVEWGLAGEQYF.

The V gene is TRBV5-4, the J gene TRBJ2-7, with D possibly TRBD1 on 6 matching bases. Germline values: CDR1 SGHNT, CDR2 YYREEE (reference sequence). The CDR3 length is 13 residues. The V end lost 0 bases, the J end lost 9 bases, and 13 bases lay between the germline ends. The chain's CDR3 is CASSLDRVDRQYF. In DNA form, the CDR3 reads TGTGCCAGCAGCTTGGACAGGGTGGATAGGCAGTACTTC. The full variable domain, in which reference TRBV5-4 and TRBJ2-7 provide the parts outside the CDR3, is ETGVTQSPTHLIKTRGQQVTLRCSSQSGHNTVSWYQQALGQGPQFIFQYYREEENGRGNFPPRFSGLQFPNYSSELNVNALELDDSALYLCASSLDRVDRQYFGPGTRLTVT.

On this clone: Other DNA sequences in the sample encode the same CDR3. V gene TRBV7-2 combines with J gene TRBJ1-1, with TRBD1 as a possible D gene (6 bases). With 1 base removed from V and 4 bases from J, the gap between germline ends came to 7 bases. From germline, CDR1 is SGHTA and CDR2 FQGNSA. The CDR3 has 13 residues. Here the CDR3 DNA reads TGTGCCAGCAGCTTAGGAGGGGGCACTGAAGCTTTCTTT. Translating gives CASSLGGGTEAFF.

The rearrangement joins TRBV5-1 to TRBJ1-1, with 9 bases that match TRBD1. This CDR3 spans 16 amino acids. Germline V lookup: CDR1 SGHRS, CDR2 YFSETQ. V dropped 2 bases and J dropped 1; count of bases not matched to a gene: 6. The CDR3 bases are TGCGCCAGCAGCTTCCGACAGGGGGGGACGAACACTGAAGCTTTCTTT. Translation: CASSFRQGGTNTEAFF.

The chain is built from TRBV10-3 and TRBJ1-1; 7 positions match TRBD1. Germline V gene data show CDR1 as ENHRY and CDR2 as SYGVKD. V shed 8 bases and J 4 bases; nucleotides not matched to a gene: 4. The CDR3 is 12 residues long. The CDR3 DNA follows: TGTGCCATCGCTTCAGGGGGCACTGAAGCTTTCTTT. Translation: CAIASGGTEAFF.

This clone was observed once. The same CDR3 can be traced to other DNA sequences in this sample. The chain couples TRBV28 to TRBJ1-2; unclear D gene. Germline V gene lookup returns CDR1 MDHEN and CDR2 SYDVKM. Trimming pared 1 base from V and 8 bases from J, leaving 8 bases between. CDR3 length: 12 amino acids. CDR3 DNA sequence: TGTGCCAGCAGTTTATCGACGGGGGGCTACACCTTC. It is translated as CASSLSTGGYTF.

This clone appeared a few times. This sequence joins TRBV9 and TRBJ1-4, with 7 bases identical to TRBD1. Germline loops: CDR1 SGDLS, CDR2 YYNGEE. CDR3 length: 15 residues. V was pared by 0 bases and J by 4 bases, with 3 bases of the junction left unmatched. In DNA, the CDR3 is TGTGCCAGCAGCGTAGGACAGGGAAATAATGAAAAACTGTTTTTT. Protein product: CASSVGQGNNEKLFF.

CDR3 region: CATGPGGISYEQYF. The DNA for the CDR3 is TGTGCCACCGGGCCAGGGGGCATATCCTACGAGCAGTACTTC. The chain recombines TRBV10-3 with TRBJ2-7; 8 bases agree with TRBD1. This CDR3 contains 14 residues. Germline-derived CDR1 and CDR2 are ENHRY and SYGVKD. Unmatched junction bases numbered 9, after V lost 10 bases and J lost 1 base.

This chain joins TRBV4-2 and TRBJ1-4, with D maybe TRBD1 (6 bases). The CDR3 covers 19 residues. The V gene's germline CDR1 is LGHNA and CDR2 YNFKEQ. Trimming left V 0 bases short and J 4 bases short, with 21 bases between. The CDR3 reads CASSQEGGEVGMYNEKLFF. In DNA, the CDR3 is TGTGCCAGCAGCCAAGAAGGGGGGGAGGTGGGCATGTATAATGAAAAACTGTTTTTT.

The chain is built from TRBV4-1 and TRBJ1-1, with D hard to call. Trimming shortened V by 0 bases and J by 6 bases, and 11 bases separated the two germline ends. CDR1 and CDR2 (germline): MGHRA, YSYEKL. The CDR3 runs 14 residues. The CDR3 sequence: CASSQELRGSEAFF. As DNA, the CDR3 is TGCGCCAGCAGCCAAGAACTGCGCGGATCTGAAGCTTTCTTT.

CDR3 nucleotides: TGCGCCAGCAGCTTGGGTTCGGGACAGGCTTATTTCGAAAAACTGTTTTTT. The encoded protein is CASSLGSGQAYFEKLFF. V is TRBV5-1 and J is TRBJ1-4; 8 bases match TRBD1. V lost 0 bases and J lost 8; bases outside the gene matches: 12. This CDR3 spans 17 amino acids. CDR1 is SGHRS and CDR2 is YFSETQ in the germline V gene.

This clone was recorded only once. This chain joins TRBV7-9 and TRBJ2-7; D perhaps matches TRBD1 (6 bases). The CDR3 consists of 15 residues. CDR1 and CDR2 from the germline V gene are SEHNR and FQNEAQ (reference sequence). V was clipped by 5 bases and J by 3 bases, with 17 bases between them. CDR3 DNA: TGTGCCAGCAGCCAGACCGACAGGCATCTCTACGAGCAGTACTTC. This gives the protein CASSQTDRHLYEQYF.

By proportion, this clone is medium-sized. This chain uses TRBV19 with TRBJ1-1, with D perhaps matching TRBD1 (6 bases). V was cut by 5 bases and J by 4 bases, with 14 bases left in between. CDR3 length: 14 amino acids. Germline loops: CDR1 LNHDA, CDR2 SQIVND (reference sequence). The DNA of the CDR3 is TGTGCCAGTAGTTCCAAGGGGGTCGGCACTGAAGCTTTCTTT. This codes for CASSSKGVGTEAFF.

CDR3 protein: CASSIDMTSVPGIGEQFF. CDR3 nucleotides: TGTGCCAGTAGTATAGATATGACTAGCGTACCGGGTATCGGTGAGCAGTTCTTC. The rearrangement links TRBV19 to TRBJ2-1, with 8 bases that match TRBD2. J lost 9 bases, V lost 0 bases, and 16 bases had no gene match. CDR3 length: 18 amino acids. Germline lookup yields CDR1 LNHDA and CDR2 SQIVND (reference sequence).